One and the same sample provided the 32 T cell receptor beta chains below, sequenced in a study of T-cell reconstitution after alpha-beta-depleted transplantation in children listed by TCRdb under 2016. Library method: PCR. Sequencing used an Illumina HiSeq 2500. TCR libraries were prepared with molecular barcoding, using unique molecular identifiers to normalize TCRbeta repertoire quantification. Starting from the raw public reads, TCRdb applied fastp trimming at Q25, assembled clones with MiXCR and retained in-frame beta chains. Each CDR3 protein gets just one entry, which takes the most common genes and DNA from the rows behind it. The sample profile shows roughly 300,000 distinct CDR3 sequences; almost 10% of them were found once. The top ten clones comprise over 9% of the sample. Source: PBMCs from the stem cell graft donor, taken from the stem cell graft. Every receptor here comes from a human donor who donated a stem cell graft to a child with SCID.

This clonotype turned up a few times. The V call is TRBV9, the J call TRBJ2-1, with unresolved D. The V end lost 4 bases, the J end lost 0 bases, and 14 bases lay between the germline ends. In germline, CDR1 is SGDLS, CDR2 YYNGEE. The CDR3 is made up of 16 amino acids. The CDR3, as DNA: TGTGCCAGCAGCCCCCGCTTTGCGGACTCCTACAATGAGCAGTTCTTC. Translated, it gives CASSPRFADSYNEQFF.

The chain joins TRBV12-3 or TRBV12-4 to TRBJ2-2; D remains unclear. Trimming took off 7 bases at V and 2 bases at J, with 8 bases between the two ends. The CDR3 spans 13 residues. CDR3 protein: CASTHRNTGELFF. The CDR3 DNA sequence: TGTGCCAGCACGCACAGAAACACCGGGGAGCTGTTTTTT.

This sequence joins TRBV9 and TRBJ2-1; 7 bases agree with TRBD2. The CDR3 covers 15 residues. With 4 bases clipped from V and 7 bases from J, the junction kept 11 bases outside the gene matches. Germline V lookup: CDR1 SGDLS, CDR2 YYNGEE. CDR3 amino acids: CASSLHLTSLNEQFF. CDR3 nucleotides: TGTGCCAGCAGCCTCCACTTGACTAGCCTAAATGAGCAGTTCTTC. Complete variable domain (other parts from reference TRBV9 and TRBJ2-1): DSGVTQTPKHLITATGQRVTLRCSPRSGDLSVYWYQQSLDQGLQFLIQYYNGEERAKGNILERFSAQQFPDLHSELNLSSLELGDSALYFCASSLHLTSLNEQFFGPGTRLTVL.

The chain combines TRBV29-1 with TRBJ2-7; D is possibly TRBD2 (5 bases). The CDR3 totals 13 residues. Germline CDR1 SQVTM, CDR2 ANQGSEA. Trimming stripped 5 bases from V and 0 bases from J, with 11 bases between. In DNA, the CDR3 is TGCAGCGTTCTGCAAGGGAGCTCCTACGAGCAGTACTTC. As protein: CSVLQGSSYEQYF.

V is TRBV10-3 and J is TRBJ1-2, with 10 nucleotides matching TRBD1. The CDR3 runs to 14 residues. The ends lost 3 bases at V and 4 bases at J; junction bases unmatched: 2. Germline values: CDR1 ENHRY, CDR2 SYGVKD. The CDR3 DNA follows: TGTGCCATCAGTGAAGGGACAGGGGTCTATGGCTACACCTTC. Its translation is CAISEGTGVYGYTF.

This sequence joins TRBV5-5 and TRBJ2-1; 7 bases fit TRBD2. Trimming removed 5 bases from V and 8 bases from J; junction bases left unmatched: 7. CDR1 is SGHKS and CDR2 is YYEKEE in the germline V gene (reference sequence). The CDR3 has 13 amino acids. The CDR3 reads CASSRGDFYEQFF. Written as DNA, the CDR3 is TGTGCCAGCAGTCGGGGGGATTTCTATGAGCAGTTCTTC.

This clonotype turned up a few times. This chain connects TRBV27 to TRBJ2-7; TRBD1 matches 8 bases. The CDR3 extends over 13 amino acids. Trimming cost V 6 bases and J 6 bases; bases outside gene matches: 7. Germline-derived CDR1 and CDR2 are MNHEY and SMNVEV (reference sequence). CDR3 DNA sequence: TGTGCCAGCAGCGACAGGGGTTTCACCGAGCAGTACTTC. It encodes CASSDRGFTEQYF.

In its sample, this clonotype was seen a few times. The chain recombines TRBV6-2 or TRBV6-3 with TRBJ2-5; 10 bases match TRBD2. The CDR3 is 16 residues long. CDR1 is MNHEY and CDR2 is SVGEGT in the germline V gene. The junction had 12 bases not matched to a gene; V was cut back by 6 bases and J by 5 bases. The chain's CDR3 is CASREGGSGGFETQYF. For the CDR3, the DNA is TGTGCCAGCAGGGAAGGGGGTAGCGGGGGGTTCGAGACCCAGTACTTC.

The V call is TRBV5-1, the J call TRBJ2-1; D gene unclear. The germline V gene has CDR1 SGHRS and CDR2 YFSETQ. The CDR3 runs to 16 residues. V lost 0 bases to trimming and J lost 3 bases, with 13 bases between them. CDR3 DNA: TGCGCCAGCAGCTTGGAACTGGGGTTCGGCTACAATGAGCAGTTCTTC. Protein product: CASSLELGFGYNEQFF.

There are a few counts of this clonotype. V is TRBV4-1 and J is TRBJ2-7; 7 bases are shared with TRBD1. The CDR3 is 15 amino acids. Germline V gene lookup returns CDR1 MGHRA and CDR2 YSYEKL. The junction had 6 bases not matched to a gene; V was cut back by 3 bases and J by 1 base. The DNA for the CDR3 is TGCGCCAGCAGCCAGAGGGGGCGGCAGTCCTACGAGCAGTACTTC. Translation: CASSQRGRQSYEQYF.

This clonotype was recorded many times. The chain employs TRBV10-3 and TRBJ2-2, with TRBD2 matching over 8 bases. The V and J ends lost 7 bases and 4 bases, in that order; junction bases with no gene match: 8. This CDR3 has 15 residues. Germline CDR1 is ENHRY and CDR2 is SYGVKD. In DNA form, the CDR3 reads TGTGCCATCACCGACGGGGGGGGCAGCACCGGGGAGCTGTTTTTT. Translating it yields CAITDGGGSTGELFF.

The chain joins TRBV25-1 to TRBJ2-3; TRBD1 or TRBD2 may be the D gene (5 bases each). CDR1 is MGHDK and CDR2 is SYGVNS in the germline V gene. V lost 5 bases and J 6 bases, leaving 15 bases between the germline ends. CDR3 length: 14 amino acids. The CDR3 nucleotides read TGTGCCAGCAGTTACGAGGGGTGGGGGGATACGCAGTATTTT. Translating it yields CASSYEGWGDTQYF.

This clonotype is judged medium-sized. The chain combines TRBV5-1 with TRBJ2-2; D gene uncertain. Germline V CDR1 and CDR2: SGHRS, YFSETQ. V lost 1 base to trimming and J lost 5 bases, with 12 bases between them. This CDR3 has 15 amino acids. CDR3 DNA sequence: TGCGCCAGCAGCTTGATTCAGGTCTGGACCGGGGAGCTGTTTTTT. This codes for CASSLIQVWTGELFF.

This rearrangement joins TRBV29-1 to TRBJ2-5, with TRBD1 as a possible D gene (6 bases). V lost 7 bases and J lost 0, with 18 bases in between. Germline V gene data show CDR1 as SQVTM and CDR2 as ANQGSEA. The CDR3 contains 15 residues. The CDR3 DNA follows: TGCAGCGGGCTGGAACAGGGCCTCAACCAAGAGACCCAGTACTTC. Translation gives CSGLEQGLNQETQYF.

V is TRBV20-1 and J is TRBJ2-7; 7 positions match TRBD1. The CDR3 runs 14 residues. The germline CDR1 and CDR2 sequences are DFQATT and SNEGSKA (reference sequence). V lost 6 bases, J lost 4 bases, and 12 bases stayed unmatched. The DNA of the CDR3 is TGCAGTGCAAAACCGGGACAGAGAAATTACGAGCAGTACTTC. It is translated as CSAKPGQRNYEQYF.

With respect to this clonotype: Relative to the germline gene, one junction end is altered; a read error may explain this. The chain joins TRBV18 to TRBJ2-1, with 11 bases matching TRBD2. Germline CDR1 and CDR2: KGHSH and LQKENI. The CDR3 runs to 17 residues. CDR3 in amino acids: CASSPQEGLAVRDEQLF. In DNA form, the CDR3 reads TGTGCCAGCTCACCGCAGGAGGGACTAGCGGTGAGGGATGAGCAGTTATTC.

V is TRBV27 and J is TRBJ2-2; 7 bases map to TRBD1. The germline V gene encodes CDR1 MNHEY and CDR2 SMNVEV (reference sequence). Trimming took 4 bases from V and 3 from J; bases not matched to a gene: 11. The CDR3 length is 17 residues. The CDR3 DNA follows: TGTGCCAGCAGTTACCACTCAACAGGGGTTGACACCGGGGAGCTGTTTTTT. Protein product: CASSYHSTGVDTGELFF.

Ten or more counts support this clonotype. The chain uses TRBV21-1 and TRBJ2-7. TRBV21-1 is deemed a pseudogene. CDR3 length: 14 residues. CDR3 in amino acids: CASYRTRARNEQYF. As DNA, the CDR3 is TGTGCCAGCTACCGGACCAGGGCTCGTAACGAGCAGTACTTC.

There are a few counts of this clonotype. This chain uses TRBV11-2 with TRBJ1-3, with no clear D. This CDR3 has 14 amino acids. Germline V gene sequence: CDR1 SGHAT, CDR2 FQNNGV. V was cut by 3 bases and J by 0 bases, with 6 bases left in between. The CDR3, as DNA: TGTGCCAGCAGCTTCGCAGGCTCTGGAAACACCATATATTTT. This translates into CASSFAGSGNTIYF.

The chain joins TRBV11-2 to TRBJ2-5; a weak D match, TRBD1 (5 bases). Per the germline V gene, CDR1 is SGHAT and CDR2 is FQNNGV. The CDR3 runs 16 residues. V was trimmed by 5 bases and J by 5 bases, leaving 21 bases between them. The CDR3 region is CASSLGARLPSETQYF. CDR3 DNA: TGTGCCAGCAGCCTTGGGGCCAGGCTTCCATCTGAGACCCAGTACTTC.

The chain carries TRBV6-5 and TRBJ2-7, with no clear D. The CDR3 is 14 amino acids. Per the germline V gene, CDR1 is MNHEY and CDR2 is SVGAGI. Trimming cost V 0 bases and J 4 bases, with 10 bases left between them. This CDR3 is CASSYSYGDYEQYF. The CDR3 DNA follows: TGTGCCAGCAGTTACTCTTATGGGGATTACGAGCAGTACTTC.

CDR3 residues: CASTPGVRGGDGNTIYF. The CDR3, as DNA: TGTGCCAGCACCCCCGGGGTGAGAGGGGGGGATGGAAACACCATATATTTT. The V call is TRBV12-3 or TRBV12-4, the J call TRBJ1-3, with a weak D call TRBD1 (6 bases). This CDR3 spans 17 amino acids. The V and J ends lost 7 bases and 3 bases respectively, with 22 bases between them.

This clonotype was seen a handful of times. The chain combines TRBV29-1 with TRBJ1-4; no firm D call. Per germline, CDR1 SQVTM and CDR2 ANQGSEA. This CDR3 comprises 13 residues. Between the trimmed V and J ends, which lost 6 bases and 5 bases, there was a span of 13 bases. The CDR3 nucleotides read TGCAGCGTCGAAAGTGGGATAAATGAAAAACTGTTTTTT. This gives the protein CSVESGINEKLFF. Full variable domain (rest looked up from reference TRBV29-1 and TRBJ1-4): SAVISQKPSRDICQRGTSLTIQCQVDSQVTMMFWYRQQPGQSLTLIATANQGSEATYESGFVIDKFPISRPNLTFSTLTVSNMSPEDSSIYLCSVESGINEKLFFGSGTQLSVL.

In this sample, this clonotype turned up many times. The chain recombines TRBV12-3 or TRBV12-4 with TRBJ2-7, with D possibly matching TRBD1 (5 bases). There are 13 residues in the CDR3. Trimming took off 6 bases at V and 0 bases at J, with 9 bases between the two ends. CDR3 in amino acids: CASRRDSSYEQYF. The DNA of the CDR3 is TGTGCCAGCAGGCGAGACAGCTCCTACGAGCAGTACTTC.

This clonotype was detected many times. The chain recombines TRBV3-1 with TRBJ2-1; possible D gene TRBD1, 6 bases. Germline V CDR1 and CDR2: LGHDT, YNNKEL (reference sequence). V was cut by 4 bases and J by 7 bases, with 14 bases left in between. The length of the CDR3 is 14 residues. CDR3 bases: TGTGCCAGCAGCCGGAACAGGGTGGGGAATGAGCAGTTCTTC. Amino acids: CASSRNRVGNEQFF.

In this sample, this clonotype turned up many times. This sequence joins TRBV11-2 and TRBJ2-1; 12 positions match TRBD2. The CDR3 covers 15 residues. The germline CDR1 and CDR2 sequences are SGHAT and FQNNGV. The junction had 8 bases not matched to a gene; V was cut back by 6 bases and J by 8 bases. DNA for the CDR3: TGTGCCAGCAGTTATCTAGCGGGGGGGCCCGATGAGCAGTTCTTC. Protein sequence: CASSYLAGGPDEQFF.

This rearrangement joins TRBV18 to TRBJ1-2; TRBD1 aligns across 8 bases. The germline CDR1 and CDR2 sequences are KGHSH and LQKENI. The V gene end was trimmed by 0 bases and the J gene end by 7 bases; junction bases not matched to a gene: 7. The CDR3 spans 15 residues. DNA for the CDR3: TGTGCCAGCTCACCACCCGGCGCAGGGGGCCTTGGCTACACCTTC. Translating gives CASSPPGAGGLGYTF.

The chain joins TRBV12-3 or TRBV12-4 to TRBJ1-5; tentative D call: TRBD1 (5 bases). Trimming took off 1 base at V and 3 bases at J, with 10 bases between the two ends. The CDR3 extends over 15 amino acids. The CDR3 DNA sequence: TGTGCCAGCAGTTTAGGGACAATCTTCAATCAGCCCCAGCATTTT. Translated: CASSLGTIFNQPQHF.

V is TRBV5-1 and J is TRBJ1-1; D gene uncertain. Germline V gives CDR1 SGHRS, CDR2 YFSETQ. Trimming stripped 3 bases from V and 4 bases from J, with 7 bases between. The CDR3 is made up of 12 amino acids. The CDR3 loop reads CASSSQGTEAFF. In DNA, the CDR3 is TGCGCCAGCAGCTCCCAAGGCACTGAAGCTTTCTTT.

The chain has TRBV10-3 and TRBJ2-1; D gene ambiguous. V was clipped by 0 bases and J by 7 bases, with 7 bases between them. The germline CDR1 and CDR2 sequences are ENHRY and SYGVKD. The CDR3 has 13 residues. The CDR3 reads CAISESGTNEQFF. DNA for the CDR3: TGTGCCATCAGTGAGTCGGGCACTAATGAGCAGTTCTTC.

There are a few counts of this clonotype. This rearrangement joins TRBV5-1 to TRBJ1-1; tentatively, D is TRBD1 (6 bases). The CDR3 is 15 residues long. The ends were cut back, 2 bases at V and 0 bases at J, with 11 bases in the middle. The germline gives CDR1 SGHRS, CDR2 YFSETQ. The CDR3, as DNA: TGCGCCAGCAGCTTAGGTCGGGACATGAACACTGAAGCTTTCTTT. This gives the protein CASSLGRDMNTEAFF.

This rearrangement joins TRBV12-3 or TRBV12-4 to TRBJ2-3, with 14 bases that match TRBD2. J gave up 1 base and V 6 bases, and 9 bases lay outside the gene matches. CDR3 length: 18 amino acids. DNA of the CDR3: TGTGCCAGCAGCGAGCCGGGACTAGCGGGGGACCGCACAGATACGCAGTATTTT. Residues: CASSEPGLAGDRTDTQYF.